This T cell receptor (beta chain) was recovered during a study of beta chain features in type 1 diabetes. This CDR3 comprises 13 residues. J was trimmed by 14 bases and V by 6 bases; bases with no gene match: 10. Germline loops: CDR1 MDHEN, CDR2 SYDVKM. In the case of this clone: What it recognizes is unknown.

The isolated RNA, all of it, was reverse transcribed, so expressed TCRB transcripts were what got sequenced. Here immunoSEQ multiplex PCR was the method, and the copy in TCRdb shows in-frame clones only, minus some. The sample lists around 500,000 clones, roughly 11% seen once, with over 0.035% in the top ten. Study-wide results and caveats: Across all four CD4+ subsets, people with type 1 diabetes showed modestly shorter TCRB CDR3s.

Sequenced sample: naive CD4+ T cells from blood. The chain uses TRBV28 and TRBJ1-6; 7 nucleotides agree with TRBD1. The receptor was derived from a woman younger than 30 in good health. The CDR3 protein is CASSGQAGVALHF. CDR3 coding DNA: TGTGCCAGCAGCGGACAGGCCGGTGTCGCCCTCCACTTT.